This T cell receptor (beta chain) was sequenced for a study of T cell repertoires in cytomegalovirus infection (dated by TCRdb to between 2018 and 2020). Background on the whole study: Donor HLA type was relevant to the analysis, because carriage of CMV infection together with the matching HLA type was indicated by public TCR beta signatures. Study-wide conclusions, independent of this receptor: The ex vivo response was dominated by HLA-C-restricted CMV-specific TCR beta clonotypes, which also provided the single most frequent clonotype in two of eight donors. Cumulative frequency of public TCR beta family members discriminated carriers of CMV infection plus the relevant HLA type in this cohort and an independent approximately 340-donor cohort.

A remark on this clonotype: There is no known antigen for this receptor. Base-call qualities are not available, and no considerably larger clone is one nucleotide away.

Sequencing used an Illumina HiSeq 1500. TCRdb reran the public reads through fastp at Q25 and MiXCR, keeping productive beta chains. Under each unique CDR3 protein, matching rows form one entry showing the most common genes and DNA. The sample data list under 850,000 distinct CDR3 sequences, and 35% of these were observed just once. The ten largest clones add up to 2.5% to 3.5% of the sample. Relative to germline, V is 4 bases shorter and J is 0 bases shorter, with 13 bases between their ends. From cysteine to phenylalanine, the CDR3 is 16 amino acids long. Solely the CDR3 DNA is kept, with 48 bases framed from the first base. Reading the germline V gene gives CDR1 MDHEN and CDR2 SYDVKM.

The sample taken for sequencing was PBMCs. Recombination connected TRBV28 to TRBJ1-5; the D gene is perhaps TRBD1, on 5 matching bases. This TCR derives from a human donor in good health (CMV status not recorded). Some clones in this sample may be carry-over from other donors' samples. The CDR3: CASSSPGASSNQPQHF. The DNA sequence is TGTGCCAGCAGTTCCCCTGGGGCAAGTAGCAATCAGCCCCAGCATTTT.